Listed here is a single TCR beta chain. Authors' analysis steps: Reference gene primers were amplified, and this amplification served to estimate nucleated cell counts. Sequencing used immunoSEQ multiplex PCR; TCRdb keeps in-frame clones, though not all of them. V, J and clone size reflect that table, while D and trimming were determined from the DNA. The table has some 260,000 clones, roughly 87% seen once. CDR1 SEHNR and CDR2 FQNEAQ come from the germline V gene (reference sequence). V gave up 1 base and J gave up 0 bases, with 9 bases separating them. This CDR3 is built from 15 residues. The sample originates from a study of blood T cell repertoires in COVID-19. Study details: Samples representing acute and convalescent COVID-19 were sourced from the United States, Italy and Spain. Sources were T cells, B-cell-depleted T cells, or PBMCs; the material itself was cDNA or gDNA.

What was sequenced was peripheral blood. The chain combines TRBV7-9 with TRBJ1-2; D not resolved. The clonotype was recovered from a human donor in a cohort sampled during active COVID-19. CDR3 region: CASSLDTEANYGYTF. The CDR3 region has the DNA TGTGCCAGCAGCTTAGATACTGAAGCTAACTATGGCTACACCTTC.